This T cell receptor (beta chain) appears in the sequencing data of a study of T cell responses to AZD1222 COVID-19 vaccine. Study results and caveats: Donors in the cohort were predominantly white British and more often female, and clonal diversity was possibly underestimated.

Concerning this clone: Its specificity is not known.

Repertoires were generated with immunoSEQ multiplex PCR, while TCRdb's copy carries only in-frame clones and drops some. This sample has 90,000 to 130,000 clones; around 82% occur once, and the top ten carry approximately 5%. Germline CDR1 reads KGHSH; CDR2 reads LQKENI. V was trimmed by 2 bases and J by 2 bases, leaving 7 bases between them. CDR3 length: 14 amino acids. This chain links TRBV18 with TRBJ1-5; D not certain. This TCR derives from an adult in good health. The sample consisted of peripheral blood, taken on day 0 of AZD1222 vaccination. The CDR3 bases are TGTGCCAGCTCACCAGGCAACCGCAATCAGCCCCAGCATTTT. As protein: CASSPGNRNQPQHF.